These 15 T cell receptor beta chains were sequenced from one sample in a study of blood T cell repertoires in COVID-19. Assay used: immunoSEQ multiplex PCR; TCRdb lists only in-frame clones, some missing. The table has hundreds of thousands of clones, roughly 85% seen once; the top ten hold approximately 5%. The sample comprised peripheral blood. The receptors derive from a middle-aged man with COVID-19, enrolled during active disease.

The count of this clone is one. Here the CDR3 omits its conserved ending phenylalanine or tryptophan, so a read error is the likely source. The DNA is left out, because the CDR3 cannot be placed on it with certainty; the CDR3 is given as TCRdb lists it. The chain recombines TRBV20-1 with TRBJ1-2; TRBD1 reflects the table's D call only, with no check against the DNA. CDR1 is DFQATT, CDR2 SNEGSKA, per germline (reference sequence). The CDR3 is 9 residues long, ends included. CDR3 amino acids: CSARTGQAL.

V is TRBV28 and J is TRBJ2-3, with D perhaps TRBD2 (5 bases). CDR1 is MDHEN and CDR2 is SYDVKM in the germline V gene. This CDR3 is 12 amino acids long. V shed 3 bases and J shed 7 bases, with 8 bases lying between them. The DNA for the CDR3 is TGTGCCAGCAGTTTGGTCGGGAATACGCAGTATTTT. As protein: CASSLVGNTQYF.

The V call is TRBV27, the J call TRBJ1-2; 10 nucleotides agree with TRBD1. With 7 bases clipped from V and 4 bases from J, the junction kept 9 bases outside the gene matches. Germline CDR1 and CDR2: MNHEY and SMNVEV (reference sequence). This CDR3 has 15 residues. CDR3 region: CASKSSGQGSYGYTF. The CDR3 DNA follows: TGTGCCAGCAAGAGCTCGGGACAGGGGAGCTATGGCTACACCTTC.

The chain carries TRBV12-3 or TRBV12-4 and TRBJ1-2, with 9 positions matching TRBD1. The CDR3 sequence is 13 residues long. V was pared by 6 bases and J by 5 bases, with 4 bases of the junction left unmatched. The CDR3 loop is CASRPGQGYGYTF. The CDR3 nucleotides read TGTGCCAGCAGGCCCGGACAGGGGTATGGCTACACCTTC.

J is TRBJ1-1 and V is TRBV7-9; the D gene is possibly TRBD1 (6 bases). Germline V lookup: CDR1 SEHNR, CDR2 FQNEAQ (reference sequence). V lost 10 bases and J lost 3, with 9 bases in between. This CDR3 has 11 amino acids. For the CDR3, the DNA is TGTGCCACCCCAGGGGACACTGAAGCTTTCTTT. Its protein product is CATPGDTEAFF.

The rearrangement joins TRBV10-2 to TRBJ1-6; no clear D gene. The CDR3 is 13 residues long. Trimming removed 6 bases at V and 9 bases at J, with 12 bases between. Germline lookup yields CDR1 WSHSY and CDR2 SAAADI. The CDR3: CASRPVERSPLHF. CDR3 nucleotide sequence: TGCGCCAGCAGGCCCGTAGAGCGTTCACCCCTCCACTTT.

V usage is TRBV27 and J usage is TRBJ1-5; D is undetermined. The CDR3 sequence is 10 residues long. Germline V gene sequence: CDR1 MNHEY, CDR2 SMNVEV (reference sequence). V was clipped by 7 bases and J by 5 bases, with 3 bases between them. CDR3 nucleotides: TGTGCCAGCATAGATCAGCCCCAGCATTTT. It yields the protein CASIDQPQHF.

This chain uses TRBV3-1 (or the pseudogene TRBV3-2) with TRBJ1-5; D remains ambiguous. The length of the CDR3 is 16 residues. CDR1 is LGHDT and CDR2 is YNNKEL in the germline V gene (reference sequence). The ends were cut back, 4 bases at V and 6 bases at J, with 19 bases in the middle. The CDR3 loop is CASSLTEEGPPQPQHF. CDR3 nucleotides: TGTGCCAGCAGCCTTACGGAGGAAGGCCCTCCTCAGCCCCAGCATTTT.

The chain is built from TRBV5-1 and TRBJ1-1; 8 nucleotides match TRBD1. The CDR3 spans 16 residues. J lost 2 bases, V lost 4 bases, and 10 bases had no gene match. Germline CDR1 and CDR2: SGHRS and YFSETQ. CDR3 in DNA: TGCGCCAGCAGCCTATACGGCGGACAGGGCAACACTGAAGCTTTCTTT. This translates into CASSLYGGQGNTEAFF.

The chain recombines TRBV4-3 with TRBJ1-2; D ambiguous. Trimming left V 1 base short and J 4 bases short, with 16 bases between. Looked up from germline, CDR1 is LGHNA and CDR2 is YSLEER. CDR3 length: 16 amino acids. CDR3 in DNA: TGCGCCAGCAGCCAAGGTTCATACAGTGGGAGCTATGGCTACACCTTC. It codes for CASSQGSYSGSYGYTF.

The CDR3, as DNA: TGCAGTGCTAGTAGACAGGGGAATGAAAAACTGTTTTTT. Protein product: CSASRQGNEKLFF. The chain links TRBV20-1 to TRBJ1-4; 8 bases agree with TRBD1. CDR3 length equals 13 residues. Germline values: CDR1 DFQATT, CDR2 SNEGSKA (reference sequence). After removal of 3 bases from V and 5 bases from J, the junction contained 2 bases not matched to a gene.

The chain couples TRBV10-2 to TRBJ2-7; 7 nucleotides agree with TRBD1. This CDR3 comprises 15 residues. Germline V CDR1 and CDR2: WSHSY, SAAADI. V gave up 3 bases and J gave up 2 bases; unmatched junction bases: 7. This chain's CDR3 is CASSDIATGTYEQYF. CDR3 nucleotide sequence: TGCGCCAGCAGTGACATTGCGACAGGGACCTACGAGCAGTACTTC.

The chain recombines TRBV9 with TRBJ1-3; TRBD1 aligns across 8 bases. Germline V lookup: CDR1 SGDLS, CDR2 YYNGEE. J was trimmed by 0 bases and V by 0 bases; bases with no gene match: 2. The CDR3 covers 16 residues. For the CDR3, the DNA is TGTGCCAGCAGCGTAGGACAGGGGCCCTCTGGAAACACCATATATTTT. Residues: CASSVGQGPSGNTIYF.

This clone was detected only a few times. CDR3 protein: CASSQALNTEAFF. The CDR3 DNA is TGTGCCAGCAGCCAAGCTTTGAACACTGAAGCTTTCTTT. The chain has TRBV14 and TRBJ1-1; no clear D. Trimming shortened V by 1 base and J by 0 bases, and 3 bases separated the two germline ends. Germline CDR1 and CDR2: SGHDN and FVKESK. This CDR3 contains 13 residues.

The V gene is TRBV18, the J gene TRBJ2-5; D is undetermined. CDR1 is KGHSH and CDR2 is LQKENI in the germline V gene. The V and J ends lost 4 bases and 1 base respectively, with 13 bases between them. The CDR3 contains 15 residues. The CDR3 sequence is CASSQYQAPQETQYF. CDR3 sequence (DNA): TGTGCCAGCTCACAATACCAGGCCCCCCAAGAGACCCAGTACTTC.